This TCR beta chain was documented in a study of cytomegalovirus exposure and HLA in healthy donors listed by TCRdb under 2017. In terms of the full investigation: In an earlier analysis of 587 of the donors, around 300 Gb of sequence data and 120 million or so unique TCR beta sequences from about 179 million T cells were reported. The study was designed to test whether signatures of past pathogen exposure could be identified by cataloging public T cell receptors. The later analysis used no new phenotypic data to find candidate immune exposures, relying instead on TCR beta sequences and their occurrence across donors. The T cell repertoires of 666 subjects were profiled by immunosequencing and related to cytomegalovirus serostatus. A later genetic analysis used genome-wide SNP genotypes for about three fifths of the 666 donors, treating that subset as a discovery cohort. To decide whether each TCR beta V gene segment behaved as functional or pseudogenic, an earlier analysis of 587 of the donors relied on high-throughput TCR beta sequencing. Alongside the repertoire data, information on donor age, sex, ethnicity and CMV serostatus was compiled. A later analysis re-examined previously published TCR beta repertoires from 500 to 700 donors and added high-resolution HLA genotyping to investigate patterns of TCR occurrence. On average, roughly 250,000 unique TCR beta nucleotide sequences were sequenced per donor among a few hundred genotyped donors of the cohort, with around 19% of those sequences being non-productive. The number of donors typed differed by locus, with 629-630 for A, B, C, DRB1 and DQB1, roughly 520 for DQA1, 600 to 610 for DPA1, and approximately 470 for DPB1. A handful of DR-DQ haplotypes were handled as single units for association and clustering because linkage in the cohort was strong. Of the approximately 400 genotyped donors, 81% were placed in the genetic ancestry cluster associated with self-reported Caucasian donors. HLA typing covered class I and class II loci at four-digit resolution. An early release that covered 640 HLA-typed donors contained about 300 gigabases of sequencing data and tens of millions of unique TCR sequences. All discovery cohort repertoires had been generated on a single sequencing platform. To predict cytomegalovirus infection status, the study combined high-throughput TCR immunosequencing, statistical association of individual TCRs with disease status, and machine learning. In addition to the first cohort of around 670 subjects, a separate validation cohort of approximately 120 different subjects was used.

The cohort comprised some 700 healthy bone marrow donors. All cohort members were sampled while nominally healthy, although unrecorded immune exposures were likely present. The donor was CMV seropositive and belonged to the group of more than 250 seropositive cohort members. A peripheral blood sample was provided by each donor, and peripheral blood mononuclear cells were used for TCR beta sequencing. The Qiagen DNeasy Blood Extraction Kit was used to extract genomic DNA from the blood cell samples. This clone was counted only a few times. It lacks a known antigen. No much larger clone exists at a distance of one base, and base qualities are not known. Its CDR3 holds 11 amino acids, cysteine through phenylalanine. Kept here is only the CDR3 DNA, which spans 33 bases and is read in frame from base 1. CDR1 GTSNPN and CDR2 SVGIG were looked up in the germline V gene (reference sequence). The germline V end is reduced by 7 bases and the J end by 6 bases; junction bases left unmatched: 3.

The method was the immunoSEQ multiplex PCR assay. The multiplex PCR relied on a mix of 60 forward primers for TCR Vbeta segments and 13 reverse primers for TCR Jbeta segments. A multiplex PCR assay on genomic DNA amplified the CDR3 region of rearranged TCR beta genes. The amplified TCR beta libraries were sequenced on the Illumina HiSeq System as 87-base-pair reads. In the source study's methods: In a later analysis, around 80 million unique TCR beta chains were counted across the 500 to 850 repertoires, and roughly 11 million of these chains were shared by at least two donors. To remove PCR and sequencing errors, raw reads were error-corrected and collapsed into unique sequences using a nearest-neighbor algorithm that merged closely related sequences. CDR3 sequences were aligned to IMGT reference sequences to assign V, D and J gene segments. For a sequence to be retained, a match of at least six nucleotides to both a V gene segment and a J gene segment was required. Rearrangements were called productive when the CDR3 lacked stop codons and stayed in frame with V and J; all others were non-productive. Following IMGT convention, CDR3 was defined as the stretch from the second conserved V-encoded cysteine to the conserved J-encoded phenylalanine. The earlier analysis of about 560 of the donors excluded any sequence lacking an unambiguous match to a single V gene segment. An earlier analysis of a few hundred of the donors called V segments functional above 56.7% productive rearrangements and segregating when the between-donor standard deviation exceeded 5%. A statistical classification framework was developed to diagnose cytomegalovirus status using the catalog of TCR beta chain sequences. V and J gene assignment, in a later analysis, came from comparing TCR nucleotide sequences with IMGT/GENE-DB human TR gene sequences. In a later analysis, CDR3 sequences and most-parsimonious VDJ recombination scenarios were assigned using the TCRdist pipeline. In a later analysis, each TCR beta chain was defined by its CDR3 amino acid sequence together with its V-gene family, and reads lacking a unique V-gene family were excluded. In a later analysis, 450 to 600 highly shared, low-generation-probability nucleotide sequences were removed to address suspected cross-contamination and a sequencing artifact. A later analysis calculated a clonal expansion index for each public chain from normalized within-repertoire ranks of inferred template counts. In a later analysis, generation probabilities were computed with a VDJ recombination model fitted to out-of-frame rearrangements, and the resulting probabilities were checked against IGoR. In a later analysis, TCR-TCR, TCR-HLA and TCR-CMV co-occurrence was scored with hypergeometric tests, and a repertoire-size bias correction was applied to TCR pairs. In a later analysis, false discovery rates were estimated by permuting HLA or CMV assignments 20 times. In a later analysis, co-occurring TCRs were grouped using DBSCAN, with TCRdist sequence similarity added in when clustering inside HLA-allele-positive subsets. For co-occurrence clustering, repertoires with fewer than 30,000 or more than 120,000 public chains were excluded, along with four to six repertoires with anomalous nucleotide sharing. Drawn from immuneACCESS, this table holds only the in-frame rearrangements with V and J called that TCRdb kept. Clones are partly lost; checked studies trace under half to an unresolved V gene and leave the rest unexplained. D and trimming come from the DNA, and the V and J calls and clone size come from that table. The sample includes about 89,000 clones, with about 85% observed a single time. The ten largest clones capture about 7.7% of the sample.

General study outcomes and caveats: In this cohort, only TCR beta chains were sequenced, and detectable features were limited by the absence of alpha or paired-chain data. Correlated functional status among segregating V segments might reflect linkage disequilibrium, but an unknown experimental factor could not be ruled out. Because counts were too low, roughly 16 rarely observed V segments, including chromosome 9 orphons, were left out of the earlier analysis of some 640 of the donors. Presence/absence analyses assumed roughly uniform sequencing depth across donors, an assumption that may not hold. In both the original and validation cohorts, the classifier was reported to diagnose cytomegalovirus status with high specificity and sensitivity. Most TCR sequences were observed very rarely across donors, whereas some public TCRs were present in many individuals. A further reported finding was that TCR beta sequences accurately predicted the HLA-A and HLA-B alleles for most subjects in the first cohort. In vitro tests confirmed that a few of the cytomegalovirus-associated TCR beta chains recognize cytomegalovirus antigens. It was suggested by the authors that the approach could potentially be generalized to other disease states and immunological phenotypes. When HLA alleles, especially DR and DQ, strongly co-occurred, attributing TCR associations to individual alleles was difficult. V-gene and J-gene trimming of TCR beta chains was associated with a missense DCLRE1C variant in a later genetic analysis, and the association was replicated in an independent cohort. Compared with the approximately 700-donor mean, donors in an Asian-associated ancestry cluster had fewer N-insertions in productive TCRs, according to a later genetic analysis. In a later analysis, HLA-associated TCR beta chains were found to be more clonally expanded and to have lower generation probabilities than equally common non-associated chains. An earlier analysis of roughly 570 of the donors showed that most TCR beta V segments appeared in productive rearrangements either about 87% or about 30% of the time, which broadly matched IMGT annotations. Because HLA typing was unavailable for some donors at each locus, only the typed subset was used in association tests. A cluster of highly shared sequence variants was judged likely to be a technical artifact of the sequencing pipeline. Some IMGT-functional V segments, including TRBV6-2 and TRBV6-3, could not be distinguished by the 87-base-pair reads and were therefore excluded. At a false discovery rate of 0.05, a later analysis linked some 18,000 TCR beta sequences to specific HLA alleles. The study listed 150 to 200 TCR beta chains as associated with cytomegalovirus. A later analysis reported that several top co-occurrence clusters appeared linked to parvovirus B19, influenza, CMV and Epstein-Barr virus. Immune exposure information for the cohort was limited to CMV serostatus. Most CMV-associated TCR beta chains appeared to be HLA-restricted in a later analysis, and the HLA associations seemed to be driven largely by CMV exposure. According to a later analysis, TCR association rates differed among HLA loci, with DRB1 alleles showing the most associated TCRs and HLA-C alleles showing the fewest.

Sequenced material: PBMCs. The rearrangement joined TRBV30 to TRBJ2-7, with 10 bases in between that match TRBD1. This sequence originates from a man aged 40-49 years in good health and CMV-seropositive. In nucleotide form, the sequence is TGTGCCTACGGACAGGGGGGCGAGCAGTACTTC. Its translation reads: CAYGQGGEQYF.